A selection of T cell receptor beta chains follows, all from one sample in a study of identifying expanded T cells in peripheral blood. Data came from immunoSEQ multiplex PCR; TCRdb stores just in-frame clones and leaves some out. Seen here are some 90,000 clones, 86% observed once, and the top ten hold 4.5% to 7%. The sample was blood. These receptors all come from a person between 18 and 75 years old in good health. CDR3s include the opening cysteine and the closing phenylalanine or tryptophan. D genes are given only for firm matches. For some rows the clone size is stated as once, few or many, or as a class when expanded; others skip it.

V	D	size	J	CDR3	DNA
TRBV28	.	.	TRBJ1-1	CASSPGHSANTEAFF	TGTGCCAGCAGCCCGGGACACTCAGCAAACACTGAAGCTTTCTTT
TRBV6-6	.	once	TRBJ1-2	CACRDSAKGGYTF	TGTGCCTGTCGGGATTCTGCTAAAGGTGGCTACACCTTC
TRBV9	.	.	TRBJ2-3	CASSVVQEQGTDTQYF	TGTGCCAGCAGCGTAGTGCAGGAACAGGGCACAGATACGCAGTATTTT
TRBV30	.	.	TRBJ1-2	CAWSMAWGYTF	TGTGCCTGGAGTATGGCTTGGGGCTACACCTTC
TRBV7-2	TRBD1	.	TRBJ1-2	CASSPRTGNLHGYTF	TGTGCCAGCAGCCCCAGGACAGGGAATTTACATGGCTACACCTTC
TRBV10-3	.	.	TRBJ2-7	CAISKEGSYEQYF	TGTGCCATCAGCAAAGAAGGCTCCTACGAGCAGTACTTC
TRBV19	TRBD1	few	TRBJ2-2	CASSSRQGNGELFF	TGTGCCAGTAGTAGCCGACAGGGGAACGGGGAGCTGTTTTTT
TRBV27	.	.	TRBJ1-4	CASSYAGGDEEKLFF	TGTGCCAGCAGCTACGCGGGGGGCGACGAAGAAAAACTGTTTTTT
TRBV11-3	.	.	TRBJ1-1	CASSRMRTLLGGTEAFF	TGTGCCAGCAGCCGTATGAGGACCCTCCTGGGAGGTACTGAAGCTTTCTTT
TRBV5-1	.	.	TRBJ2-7	CASSLVVGTYEQYF	TGCGCCAGCAGCTTGGTTGTTGGTACCTACGAGCAGTACTTC
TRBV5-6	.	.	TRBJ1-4	CASSKFSEKLFF	TGTGCCAGCAGCAAGTTCAGCGAAAAACTGTTTTTT
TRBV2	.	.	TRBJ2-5	CASAFETQYF	TGTGCCAGCGCTTTTGAGACCCAGTACTTC
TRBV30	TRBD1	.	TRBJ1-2	CAWRSPGQGNGYTF	TGTGCCTGGAGGTCCCCCGGACAGGGGAATGGCTACACCTTC
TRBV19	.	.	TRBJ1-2	CASTRQRYGYTF	TGTGCCAGTACTCGACAGCGCTATGGCTACACCTTC
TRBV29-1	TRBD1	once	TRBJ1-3	CSAQGQIAGNTIYF	TGCAGCGCACAGGGACAGATAGCTGGAAACACCATATATTTT
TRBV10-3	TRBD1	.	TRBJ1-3	CAISESGQASSGNTIYF	TGTGCCATCAGTGAGTCGGGACAGGCCAGCTCTGGAAACACCATATATTTT
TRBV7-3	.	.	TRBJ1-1	CASRVTELNTEAFF	TGTGCCAGCAGAGTGACAGAGTTGAACACTGAAGCTTTCTTT
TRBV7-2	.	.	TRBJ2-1	CASSLGLPNEQFF	TGTGCCAGCAGCTTAGGGCTGCCCAATGAGCAGTTCTTC
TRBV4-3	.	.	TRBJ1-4	CASSPYTTTPNEKLFF	TGCGCCAGCAGCCCCTATACGACTACCCCTAATGAAAAACTGTTTTTT
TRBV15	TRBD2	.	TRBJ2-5	CATSRDPPGGGGTQYF	TGTGCCACCAGCAGAGACCCCCCTGGCGGGGGGGGGACCCAGTACTTC
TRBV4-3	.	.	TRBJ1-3	CASSQGFGSGNTIYF	TGCGCCAGCAGCCAAGGGTTTGGCTCTGGAAACACCATATATTTT
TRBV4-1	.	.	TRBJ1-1	CASSHPRNTEAFF	TGCGCCAGCAGCCACCCCAGGAACACTGAAGCTTTCTTT
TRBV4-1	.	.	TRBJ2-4	CASSQEGFAKNIQYF	TGCGCCAGCAGCCAAGAAGGGTTTGCCAAAAACATTCAGTACTTC
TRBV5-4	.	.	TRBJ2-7	CASSLKGGTYEQYF	TGTGCCAGCAGCTTGAAGGGGGGGACCTACGAGCAGTACTTC
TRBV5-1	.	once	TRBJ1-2	CASSYYRTNYGYTF	TGCGCCAGCAGCTATTATAGGACTAACTATGGCTACACCTTC
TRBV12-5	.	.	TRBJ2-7	CASGLGTGQPYEQYF	TGTGCTAGTGGTTTGGGGACTGGTCAGCCCTACGAGCAGTACTTC
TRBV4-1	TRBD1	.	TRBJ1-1	CASSQDQTGLNTEAFF	TGCGCCAGCAGCCAAGATCAGACAGGGTTGAACACTGAAGCTTTCTTT
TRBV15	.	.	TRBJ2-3	CATSRVRASTDTQYF	TGTGCCACCAGCAGAGTGAGGGCTAGCACAGATACGCAGTATTTT
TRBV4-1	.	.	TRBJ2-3	CASSQAGRDTQYF	TGCGCCAGCAGCCAAGCAGGGCGCGATACGCAGTATTTT
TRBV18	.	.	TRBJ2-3	CASSPENTDTQYF	TGTGCCAGCTCACCAGAAAACACAGATACGCAGTATTTT
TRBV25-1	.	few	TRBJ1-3	CASGYSYTIYF	TGTGCCAGCGGATACAGTTACACCATATATTTT
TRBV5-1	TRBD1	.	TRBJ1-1	CASSYIQGALTEAFF	TGCGCCAGCAGCTACATACAGGGGGCTCTGACTGAAGCTTTCTTT
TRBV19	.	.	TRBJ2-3	CASRLRGTTDTQYF	TGTGCCAGTAGGCTCCGAGGAACTACAGATACGCAGTATTTT
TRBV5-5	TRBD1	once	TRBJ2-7	CASSLVRTGRQYF	TGTGCCAGCAGCTTGGTTAGGACAGGGAGGCAGTACTTC
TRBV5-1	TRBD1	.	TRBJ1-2	CASSLGPGRTGRNPYNYGYTF	TGCGCCAGCAGCTTGGGGCCGGGGCGGACAGGAAGAAATCCTTATAACTATGGCTACACCTTC
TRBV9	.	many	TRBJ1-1	CASTGRTGTEAFF	TGTGCCAGCACTGGACGGACGGGGACTGAAGCTTTCTTT
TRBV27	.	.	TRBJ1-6	CASRAAGAPNSPLHF	TGTGCCAGCAGGGCGGCGGGGGCCCCCAATTCACCCCTCCACTTT
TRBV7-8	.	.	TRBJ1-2	CASSLGIDYGYTF	TGTGCCAGCAGCTTAGGAATTGATTATGGCTACACCTTC
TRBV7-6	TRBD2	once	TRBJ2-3	CASSPQIAGRRSDTQYF	TGTGCCAGCAGCCCCCAGATAGCGGGGAGGAGGTCAGATACGCAGTATTTT
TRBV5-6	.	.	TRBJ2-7	CASSLEYRLESYEQYF	TGTGCCAGCAGCTTGGAGTACAGGTTAGAATCCTACGAGCAGTACTTC
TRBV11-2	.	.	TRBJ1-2	CASSHPSITQGSYTF	TGTGCCAGCAGCCACCCCAGTATAACTCAGGGTTCCTACACCTTC
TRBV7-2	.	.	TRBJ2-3	CASSLGGVSDTQYF	TGTGCCAGCAGCTTAGGCGGGGTATCAGATACGCAGTATTTT
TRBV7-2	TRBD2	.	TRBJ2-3	CASSPRLARGADTQYF	TGTGCCAGCAGCCCCCGACTAGCCCGGGGGGCAGATACGCAGTATTTT
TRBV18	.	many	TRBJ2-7	CASSRGAQTYEQYF	TGTGCCAGCTCACGGGGGGCTCAAACCTACGAGCAGTACTTC
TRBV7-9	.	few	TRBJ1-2	CASSLAALGHGYTF	TGTGCCAGCAGCTTGGCGGCACTGGGGCATGGCTACACCTTC
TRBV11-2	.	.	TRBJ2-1	CASSFDFGSYNEQFF	TGTGCCAGCAGCTTCGACTTTGGCTCCTACAATGAGCAGTTCTTC
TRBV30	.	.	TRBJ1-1	CAWRPDRLNTEAFF	TGTGCCTGGAGACCAGACAGGCTGAACACTGAAGCTTTCTTT
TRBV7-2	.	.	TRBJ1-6	CASSFQSGRSDSPLHF	TGTGCCAGCAGCTTCCAGTCGGGCAGGTCGGATTCACCCCTCCACTTT
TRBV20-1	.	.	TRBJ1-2	CSARDLWDSYF	TGCAGTGCTAGAGATCTCTGGGACTCCTACTTC
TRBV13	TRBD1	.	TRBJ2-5	CASSVYRGQETQYF	TGTGCCAGCAGCGTATACAGGGGCCAAGAGACCCAGTACTTC
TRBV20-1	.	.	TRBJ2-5	CSAARETQYF	TGCAGTGCCGCACGAGAGACCCAGTACTTC
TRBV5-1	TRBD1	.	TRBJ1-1	CASNPSGGWANTEAFF	TGCGCCAGCAACCCGTCAGGGGGCTGGGCGAACACTGAAGCTTTCTTT
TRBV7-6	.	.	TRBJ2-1	CASSPSTRGDEQFF	TGTGCCAGCAGCCCAAGCACCCGTGGGGACGAGCAGTTCTTC